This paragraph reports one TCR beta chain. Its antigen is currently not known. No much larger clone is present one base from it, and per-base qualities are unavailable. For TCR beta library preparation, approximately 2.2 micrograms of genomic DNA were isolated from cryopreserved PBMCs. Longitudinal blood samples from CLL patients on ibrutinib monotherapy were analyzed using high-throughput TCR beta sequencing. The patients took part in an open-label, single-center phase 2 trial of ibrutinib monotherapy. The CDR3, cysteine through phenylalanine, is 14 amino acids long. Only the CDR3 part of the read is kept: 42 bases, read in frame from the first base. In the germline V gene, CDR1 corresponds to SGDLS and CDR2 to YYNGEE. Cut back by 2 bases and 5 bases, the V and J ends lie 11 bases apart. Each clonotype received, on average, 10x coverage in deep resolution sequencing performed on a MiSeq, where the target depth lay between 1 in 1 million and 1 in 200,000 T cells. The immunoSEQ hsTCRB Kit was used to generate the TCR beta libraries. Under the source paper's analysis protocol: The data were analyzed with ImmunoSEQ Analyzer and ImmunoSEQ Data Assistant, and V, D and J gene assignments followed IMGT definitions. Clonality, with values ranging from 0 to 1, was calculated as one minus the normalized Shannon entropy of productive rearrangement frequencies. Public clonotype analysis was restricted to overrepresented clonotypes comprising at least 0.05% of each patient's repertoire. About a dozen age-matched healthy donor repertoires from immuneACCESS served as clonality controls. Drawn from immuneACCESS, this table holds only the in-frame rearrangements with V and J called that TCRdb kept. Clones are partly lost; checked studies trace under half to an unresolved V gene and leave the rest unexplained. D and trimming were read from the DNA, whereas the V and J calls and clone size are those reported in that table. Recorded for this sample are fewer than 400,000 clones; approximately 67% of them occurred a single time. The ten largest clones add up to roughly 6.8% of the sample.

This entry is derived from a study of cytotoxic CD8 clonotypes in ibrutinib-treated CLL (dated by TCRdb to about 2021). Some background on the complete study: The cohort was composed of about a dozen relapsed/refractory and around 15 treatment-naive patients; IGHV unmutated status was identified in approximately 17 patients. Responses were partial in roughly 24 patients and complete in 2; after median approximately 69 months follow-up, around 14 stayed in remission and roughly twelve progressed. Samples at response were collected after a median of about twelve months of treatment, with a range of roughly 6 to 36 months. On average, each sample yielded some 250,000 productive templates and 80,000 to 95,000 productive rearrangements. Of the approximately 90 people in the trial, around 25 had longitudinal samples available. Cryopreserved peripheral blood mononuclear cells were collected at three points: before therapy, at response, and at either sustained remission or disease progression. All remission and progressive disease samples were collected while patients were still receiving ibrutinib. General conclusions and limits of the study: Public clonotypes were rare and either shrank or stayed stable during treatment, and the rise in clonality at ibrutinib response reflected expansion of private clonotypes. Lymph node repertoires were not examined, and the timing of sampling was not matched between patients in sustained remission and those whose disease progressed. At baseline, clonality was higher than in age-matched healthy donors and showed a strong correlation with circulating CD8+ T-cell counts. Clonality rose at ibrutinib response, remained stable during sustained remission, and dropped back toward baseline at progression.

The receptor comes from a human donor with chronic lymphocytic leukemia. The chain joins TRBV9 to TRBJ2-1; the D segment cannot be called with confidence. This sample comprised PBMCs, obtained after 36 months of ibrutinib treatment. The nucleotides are TGTGCCAGCAGCGTGTCTCTAGATCACAATGAGCAGTTCTTC. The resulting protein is CASSVSLDHNEQFF.